Listed below are T cell receptor beta chains from one sample, sequenced in a study of beta chain features in type 1 diabetes. Clones were sequenced by immunoSEQ multiplex PCR, and TCRdb holds only the in-frame ones, with some missing. Seen here are under 350,000 clones, approximately 24% observed once, and the top ten hold around 0.013%. The material sequenced was naive CD4+ T cells from blood. All receptors derive from a woman aged 25-40 years with type 1 diabetes. Each CDR3 is given with its conserved first and last residue. D genes are given only for firm matches. Rows give clone size only sometimes, using once, few, many, or a class for an expanded clone.

v_gene	len	abundance	d_gene	j_gene	CDR3aa	CDR3nt
TRBV25-1	15	NA	NA	TRBJ2-1	CASHEAGSSYNEQFF	TGTGCCAGTCACGAGGCGGGCTCCTCCTACAATGAGCAGTTCTTC
TRBV4-2	16	NA	TRBD2	TRBJ2-7	CASSQERGLAAYEQYF	TGTGCCAGCAGCCAAGAGAGGGGACTAGCGGCCTACGAGCAGTACTTC
TRBV6-5	15	NA	NA	TRBJ2-4	CASTDRALAKNIQYF	TGTGCCAGCACTGACAGAGCGCTAGCCAAAAACATTCAGTACTTC
TRBV2	13	NA	TRBD1	TRBJ1-5	CARGQGRDQPQHF	TGTGCCAGAGGACAGGGAAGGGATCAGCCCCAGCATTTT
TRBV30	12	few	NA	TRBJ1-5	CAWNRFDQPQHF	TGTGCCTGGAATCGGTTTGATCAGCCCCAGCATTTT
TRBV28	15	NA	NA	TRBJ1-5	CASRPHPGNNQPQHF	TGTGCCAGCAGGCCCCATCCAGGGAACAATCAGCCCCAGCATTTT
TRBV6-5	15	once	NA	TRBJ1-3	CASRRGLASGNTIYF	TGTGCCAGCAGACGGGGACTTGCCTCTGGAAACACCATATATTTT
TRBV14	13	few	NA	TRBJ1-2	CASSSGQNYGYTF	TGTGCCAGCAGCTCCGGACAGAACTATGGCTACACCTTC
TRBV28	12	NA	NA	TRBJ1-5	CASSSGRQPQHF	TGTGCCAGCAGTTCGGGTCGTCAGCCCCAGCATTTT
TRBV28	14	few	TRBD1	TRBJ2-3	CASSFGQGADTQYF	TGTGCCAGCAGTTTTGGGCAGGGGGCAGATACGCAGTATTTT
TRBV5-1	15	NA	TRBD1	TRBJ2-1	CASSLDRGLEDEQFF	TGCGCCAGCAGCTTGGACAGGGGGTTGGAAGATGAGCAGTTCTTC
TRBV4-1	12	NA	NA	TRBJ2-7	CASSQVKGEQYF	TGCGCCAGCAGCCAAGTGAAGGGGGAGCAGTACTTC
TRBV5-4	13	NA	NA	TRBJ2-3	CASRVGQGDTQYF	TGTGCCAGCAGGGTGGGCCAGGGAGATACGCAGTATTTT
TRBV19	17	few	NA	TRBJ2-3	CASSIRRLDIGTDTQYF	TGTGCCAGTAGTATTCGGCGACTAGATATCGGTACGGATACGCAGTATTTT
TRBV7-9	16	NA	NA	TRBJ2-1	CASSLAGRGTHNEQFF	TGTGCCAGCAGCTTAGCTGGCAGAGGGACTCACAATGAGCAGTTCTTC
TRBV19	13	few	TRBD1	TRBJ1-2	CASSFETGGGYTF	TGTGCCAGTAGTTTCGAGACAGGGGGCGGCTACACCTTC
TRBV2	14	NA	NA	TRBJ1-2	CASSRQWANYGYTF	TGTGCCAGCAGCCGACAGTGGGCTAACTATGGCTACACCTTC
TRBV29-1	14	NA	NA	TRBJ2-1	CSVRARVSYNEQFF	TGCAGCGTTCGTGCCCGGGTCTCCTACAATGAGCAGTTCTTC
TRBV18	16	NA	NA	TRBJ2-4	CASSPRNGQHKNIQYF	TGTGCCAGCTCACCGAGGAATGGACAGCACAAAAACATTCAGTACTTC
TRBV7-2	15	few	NA	TRBJ2-3	CASSIRRGLTDTQYF	TGTGCCAGCAGCATAAGGCGGGGGCTCACAGATACGCAGTATTTT
TRBV7-9	17	NA	TRBD2	TRBJ2-1	CATLASGWLGVDNEQFF	TGTGCCACCCTCGCTAGCGGTTGGTTAGGTGTCGACAATGAGCAGTTCTTC
TRBV9	16	few	TRBD1	TRBJ2-6	CASRTLQGDGANVLTF	TGTGCCAGCAGGACCCTACAGGGGGATGGGGCCAACGTCCTGACTTTC
TRBV28	16	NA	TRBD1	TRBJ2-4	CASSLTGVVAKNIQYF	TGTGCCAGCAGTTTGACAGGGGTAGTAGCCAAAAACATTCAGTACTTC
TRBV5-4	13	NA	TRBD1	TRBJ1-2	CASSAGTDYGYTF	TGTGCCAGCAGCGCCGGGACAGACTATGGCTACACCTTC
TRBV9	15	NA	NA	TRBJ2-3	CASSVGQESRDTQYF	TGTGCCAGCAGCGTAGGACAGGAATCGCGGGATACGCAGTATTTT
TRBV6-5	15	NA	NA	TRBJ2-1	CASTAPDSGVNEQFF	TGTGCCAGCACCGCCCCGGATAGCGGTGTAAATGAGCAGTTCTTC
TRBV2	10	few	NA	TRBJ2-1	CASLLYEQFF	TGTGCCAGTCTTTTGTATGAGCAGTTCTTC
TRBV9	14	NA	NA	TRBJ1-4	CASSVAGLNEKLFF	TGTGCCAGCAGCGTAGCTGGCCTTAATGAAAAACTGTTTTTT
TRBV29-1	13	few	TRBD2	TRBJ2-3	CSVGGGREDTQYF	TGCAGCGTTGGGGGCGGGAGGGAAGATACGCAGTATTTT
TRBV30	14	few	NA	TRBJ2-6	CAWGSLSGANVLTF	TGTGCCTGGGGCAGTCTCTCTGGGGCCAACGTCCTGACTTTC
TRBV29-1	15	few	NA	TRBJ2-1	CSVEGGRGSYNEQFF	TGCAGCGTTGAAGGAGGGCGAGGATCCTACAATGAGCAGTTCTTC
TRBV18	14	few	NA	TRBJ2-3	CASSATDSSDTQYF	TGTGCCAGCTCAGCGACGGACAGTTCGGATACGCAGTATTTT
TRBV28	16	NA	TRBD1	TRBJ1-4	CASSPPEPGQGAKLFF	TGTGCCAGCAGCCCACCCGAACCGGGACAGGGGGCGAAACTGTTTTTT
TRBV7-2	13	few	NA	TRBJ1-5	CASSPPGNQPQHF	TGTGCCAGCAGCCCCCCGGGGAATCAGCCCCAGCATTTT
TRBV2	11	NA	NA	TRBJ2-1	CASSTYNEQFF	TGTGCCAGCAGTACATACAATGAGCAGTTCTTC
TRBV4-2	16	few	TRBD1	TRBJ2-5	CASSQAPGQAGETQYF	TGTGCCAGCAGCCAAGCTCCGGGACAGGCGGGGGAGACCCAGTACTTC
TRBV25-1	14	few	NA	TRBJ2-1	CASRPGSSYNEQFF	TGTGCCAGCCGTCCGGGGAGCTCCTACAATGAGCAGTTCTTC
TRBV5-1	17	NA	TRBD1	TRBJ2-7	CASSPGQAGRGQYEQYF	TGCGCCAGCAGTCCGGGACAGGCTGGCCGTGGACAATACGAGCAGTACTTC
TRBV2	16	NA	NA	TRBJ2-1	CASLEGSPSFHNEQFF	TGTGCCAGCCTCGAGGGTTCACCGTCATTTCACAATGAGCAGTTCTTC
TRBV9	13	few	NA	TRBJ2-7	CASSERGRGEQYF	TGTGCCAGCAGCGAGAGGGGCCGGGGGGAGCAGTACTTC
TRBV4-1	12	NA	TRBD1	TRBJ1-2	CASSPRGLGYTF	TGCGCCAGCAGCCCCAGGGGGCTCGGCTACACCTTC
TRBV7-8	14	few	NA	TRBJ1-2	CASSLVRAWGGYTF	TGTGCCAGCAGCTTAGTGCGGGCTTGGGGAGGCTACACCTTC
TRBV29-1	13	NA	TRBD1	TRBJ1-5	CSVDQGVDQPQHF	TGCAGCGTTGACCAGGGGGTAGATCAGCCCCAGCATTTT
TRBV28	12	few	TRBD2	TRBJ2-7	CASSSPGLAGYF	TGTGCCAGCAGTTCGCCCGGACTAGCGGGATACTTC
TRBV6-5	15	NA	TRBD1	TRBJ1-5	CASSRDRNSNQPQHF	TGTGCCAGCAGTCGGGACAGAAATAGCAATCAGCCCCAGCATTTT
TRBV4-2	15	NA	NA	TRBJ1-5	CASSQGTDLNQPQHF	TGTGCCAGCAGCCAAGGGACAGACCTCAATCAGCCCCAGCATTTT
TRBV18	14	few	NA	TRBJ2-6	CASSPGAGANVLTF	TGTGCCAGCTCACCGGGAGCTGGGGCCAACGTCCTGACTTTC
TRBV5-1	15	NA	TRBD2	TRBJ2-5	CASSLVPSGGETQYF	TGCGCCAGCAGCTTGGTACCTAGCGGGGGGGAGACCCAGTACTTC